This TCR beta chain was identified during a study of blood T cell repertoires in COVID-19. Study-wide background: The United States, Italy and Spain supplied acute and convalescent COVID-19 samples. From T cells, B-cell-depleted T cells, or PBMCs came the material, which was cDNA or gDNA.

Under the authors' procedure: From reference gene primer amplification, estimates of nucleated cell counts were derived. Data came from immunoSEQ multiplex PCR; TCRdb stores just in-frame clones and leaves some out. The D gene and trimming were derived from the DNA, and the V and J assignments and clone size from that table. Of fewer than 55,000 clones listed, 84% are singletons. Source material: peripheral blood. The sequence was obtained from a middle-aged man with acute or convalescent COVID-19.

The CDR3 DNA reads TGTGCCAGCAGTTCCCAGGCGGGGGGGATTTATGGCTACACCTTC. Its translation: CASSSQAGGIYGYTF. V and J are TRBV27 and TRBJ1-2, with a tentative D call TRBD1 (5 bases). Per the germline V gene, CDR1 is MNHEY and CDR2 is SMNVEV (reference sequence). This CDR3 contains 15 residues. Between the trimmed V and J ends, which lost 4 bases and 5 bases, there was a span of 17 bases.